One T cell receptor (beta chain) is described in this entry. In the PCR, 60 Vbeta and 13 Jbeta primers were used. Study processing details: In a later analysis, the count reached 74 million or so unique TCR beta chains, with 9 million to 11 million shared. Method: immunoSEQ multiplex PCR; TCRdb's copy keeps in-frame clones and lacks some. The DNA was the basis for D and trimming; V, J and clone size are from that table. The repertoire holds some 99,000 clones, with approximately 77% as singletons. The sample comes from a study of cytomegalovirus exposure and HLA in healthy donors. Donors showed nominal health when sampled, although they likely had unrecorded immune exposures. Unmatched junction bases numbered 8, after V lost 6 bases and J lost 4 bases. The CDR3 runs to 15 residues. Germline V gives CDR1 LNHDA, CDR2 SQIVND (reference sequence).

The receptor was derived from a female donor in good health and CMV-seronegative. Sequences were obtained from PBMCs. The chain has TRBV19 and TRBJ2-2, with 7 bases aligning to TRBD1. The CDR3 DNA follows: TGTGCCAGTAGGCCCGGGACAGACTCCACCGGGGAGCTGTTTTTT. It specifies CASRPGTDSTGELFF.